The rows below give T cell receptor beta chains drawn from one sample of a study of blood T cell repertoires in COVID-19. Measured with immunoSEQ multiplex PCR; TCRdb has only the in-frame clones, and not every one. The sample lists 200,000 to 300,000 clones, about 82% seen once, with approximately 2% in the top ten. Specimen: PBMCs or T cells enriched from blood (not recorded which). The receptors were gathered from a woman aged 50 to 60 who had recovered from COVID-19. The CDR3 runs from the conserved cysteine through the conserved F or W. The D gene is left open where the match is weak. Clone size, where shown, is once, few, many, or a class for clones that have expanded.

>TRBJ2-7|TRBD1|.|TRBV18
TGTGCCAGCTCCGAAGGGACAGGGGCCTACGAGCAGTACTTC
CASSEGTGAYEQYF
>TRBJ2-1|.|.|TRBV7-9
TGTGCCAGCAGCTTAGTGGAGCGCTACAATGAGCAGTTCTTC
CASSLVERYNEQFF
>TRBJ1-4|.|few|TRBV7-6
TGTGCCAGCAGCCCACTCACCCCCAGGGGCTGGAAACTGTTTTTT
CASSPLTPRGWKLFF
>TRBJ1-1|TRBD1|.|TRBV6-6
TGTGCCAGCAGCAGGGCATCAGGGGGAAGGAACACTGAAGCTTTCTTT
CASSRASGGRNTEAFF
>TRBJ2-5|.|.|TRBV2
TGTGCCAGCAGTTTCCGGGGGTTACTACTGGGTATAGAGACCCAGTACTTC
CASSFRGLLLGIETQYF
>TRBJ2-7|.|.|TRBV27
TGTGCCAGCAGAACAGGGTTGGAGCAGTACTTC
CASRTGLEQYF
>TRBJ1-1|.|.|TRBV5-5
TGTGCCAGCAGCCTCTTCCGGAACACTGAAGCTTTCTTT
CASSLFRNTEAFF
>TRBJ2-2|TRBD2|.|TRBV11-3
TGTGCCAGCGGGACTAGCGGGAGTAAAGCCGGGGAGCTGTTTTTT
CASGTSGSKAGELFF
>TRBJ2-1|TRBD2|.|TRBV7-2
TGTGCCAGCAGGCGACTAGCGGGTAACAATGAGCAGTTCTTC
CASRRLAGNNEQFF
>TRBJ1-6|TRBD1|.|TRBV28
TGTGCCAGCAGAATAGACAGGGCTAATTCACCCCTCCACTTT
CASRIDRANSPLHF
>TRBJ2-7|.|.|TRBV4-1
TGCGCCAGCAGGCGGGACAGTTCGTACTACGAGCAGTACTTC
CASRRDSSYYEQYF
>TRBJ2-7|TRBD1|.|TRBV2
TGTGCCAGCGTCCGGGACAGGGGGAGGTACGAGCAGTACTTC
CASVRDRGRYEQYF
>TRBJ1-2|.|.|TRBV9
TGTGCCAGCAGGAATAGCGGTGGCTACACCTTC
CASRNSGGYTF
>TRBJ2-3|.|.|TRBV9
TGTGCCAGCAGCGTAGGGGGCTATAGCACAGATACGCAGTATTTT
CASSVGGYSTDTQYF
>TRBJ1-1|.|.|TRBV30
TGTGCCTGGAGGCGGCGAGGATTCGACTCTGAAGCTTTCTTT
CAWRRRGFDSEAFF
>TRBJ1-2|.|.|TRBV7-8
TGTGCCAGCAGCCGCGACATAAACTATGGCTACACCTTC
CASSRDINYGYTF
>TRBJ2-1|TRBD2|.|TRBV7-2
TGTGCCAGCAGCACGCGACTAGCGGGGAAGTATGAGCAGTTCTTC
CASSTRLAGKYEQFF
>TRBJ1-2|.|once|TRBV7-3
TGTGCCAGCAGCGCCGGAACAGGGAACTATGGCTACACCTTC
CASSAGTGNYGYTF
>TRBJ1-2|.|.|TRBV27
TGTGCCAGCAGTTTCCTCTTCCGGGGGAGAAGAGGCTACACCTTC
CASSFLFRGRRGYTF
>TRBJ2-1|.|.|TRBV27
TGTGCCAGCAGTCCGCGACAGTACAATGAGCAGTTCTTC
CASSPRQYNEQFF
>TRBJ2-1|.|.|TRBV28
TGTGCCAGCAGTCTCCTCGGCTCCTACAATGAGCAGTTCTTC
CASSLLGSYNEQFF
>TRBJ1-1|TRBD1|.|TRBV5-1
TGCGCCAGCAGCCTTACGACAGGGGGCCTGAACACTGAAGCTTTCTTT
CASSLTTGGLNTEAFF
>TRBJ1-1|TRBD1|.|TRBV2
TGTGCCAGCAGTCACCGGGACAGGGTTTTGGACACTGAAGCTTTCTTT
CASSHRDRVLDTEAFF
>TRBJ2-3|.|.|TRBV4-1
TGCGCCAGCAGCCACCTCGTTAGGGGGAACACAGATACGCAGTATTTT
CASSHLVRGNTDTQYF
>TRBJ2-3|TRBD1|few|TRBV5-1
TGCGCCAGCAGCTTGGCGGCGTGGACAGGGGAAGGAGATACGCAGTATTTT
CASSLAAWTGEGDTQYF
>TRBJ2-7|TRBD2|.|TRBV4-3
TGCGCCAGCAGCCAAGATGGTAGCGGGAGGTACGAGCAGTACTTC
CASSQDGSGRYEQYF
>TRBJ2-7|.|.|TRBV11-3
TGTGCCAGAACGGTCCTAGGCGGTGACGAGCAGTACTTC
CARTVLGGDEQYF
>TRBJ2-7|.|.|TRBV19
TGTGCCAGTAGTGACCCGACAGGTTCAACCTACGAGCAGTACTTC
CASSDPTGSTYEQYF
>TRBJ1-5|TRBD1|once|TRBV6-2/TRBV6-3
TGTGCCAGCAGTTTATCCGGGACAGGGATTTTTGGCAATCAGCCCCAGCATTTT
CASSLSGTGIFGNQPQHF
>TRBJ2-4|.|once|TRBV6-5
TGTGCCAGCAGTTATGTGGTTCAGAACATTCAGTACTTC
CASSYVVQNIQYF
>TRBJ2-5|TRBD1|.|TRBV10-1
TGCGCCAGCATAAGGGACAGGGGAATTCAAGAGACCCAGTACTTC
CASIRDRGIQETQYF
>TRBJ2-1|TRBD1|.|TRBV30
TGTGCCTGGAACCTCGGGACAGTATTCCATGAGCAGTTCTTC
CAWNLGTVFHEQFF
>TRBJ1-3|.|.|TRBV4-3
TGCGCCAGCAGCCAAGATTGGACAACTACTGGAAACACCATATATTTT
CASSQDWTTTGNTIYF
>TRBJ2-4|TRBD1|.|TRBV18
TGTGCCAGCTCACTGATGGGACAGGTCGGCGGGTTAAACATTCAGTACTTC
CASSLMGQVGGLNIQYF
>TRBJ1-4|.|.|TRBV5-1
TGCGCCAGCAGCCTCCGAGGAGGAGACTTCGAAAAACTGTTTTTT
CASSLRGGDFEKLFF
>TRBJ1-1|.|few|TRBV7-6
TGTGCCAGCAGCCCACAGGTGGGACATACGAACACTGAAGCTTTCTTT
CASSPQVGHTNTEAFF
>TRBJ2-7|.|.|TRBV6-5
TGTGCCAGCAGTTACTCTAGCAATGGTCGCGAGCAGTACTTC
CASSYSSNGREQYF
>TRBJ2-2|TRBD1|.|TRBV5-5
TGTGCCAGCACCCAGGGGGCTTTAGACACCGGGGAGCTGTTTTTT
CASTQGALDTGELFF
>TRBJ2-3|TRBD2|.|TRBV6-5
TGTGCCAGCAGTCTAGCGGCCTACACAGATACGCAGTATTTT
CASSLAAYTDTQYF
>TRBJ2-3|TRBD2|.|TRBV4-1
TGCGCCAGCAGCCACGGACTAGCGGGAGGATATACGCAGTATTTT
CASSHGLAGGYTQYF
>TRBJ2-7|.|.|TRBV19
TGTGCCACACTGACTGTCTCCTACGAGCAGTACTTC
CATLTVSYEQYF
>TRBJ2-3|.|.|TRBV19
TGTGCCAGTAAGGGGAGGCAGGGCACAGATACGCAGTATTTT
CASKGRQGTDTQYF
>TRBJ1-5|.|.|TRBV12-3/TRBV12-4
TGTGCCAGCTCCCGGGGGTATCAGCCCCAGCATTTT
CASSRGYQPQHF
>TRBJ1-4|TRBD1|.|TRBV7-9
TGTGCCAGCAGCGAAGGGACAGTGGGAGAAAAACTGTTTTTT
CASSEGTVGEKLFF
>TRBJ1-3|TRBD1|few|TRBV11-2
TGTGCCAGCAACGACAGGGGGCAAGGAAACACCATATATTTT
CASNDRGQGNTIYF
>TRBJ1-2|.|few|TRBV2
TGTGCCAGCAGAGGCGGCCGCTATGGCTACACCTTC
CASRGGRYGYTF
>TRBJ1-5|TRBD1|.|TRBV30
TGTGCCTGGAGGGTTCCGGGACAGGGGGCAAATCAGCCCCAGCATTTT
CAWRVPGQGANQPQHF
>TRBJ1-1|.|.|TRBV19
TGTGCCAGTACCCAAATCGGCGGCAGGGTGGTCACTGAAGCTTTCTTT
CASTQIGGRVVTEAFF
>TRBJ1-3|TRBD1|.|TRBV18
TGTGCCAGCTCACCAGGGTCGTCCAGGGGGAACACCATATATTTT
CASSPGSSRGNTIYF
>TRBJ2-1|.|.|TRBV2
TGTGCCAGCCAGGGGCCAGGGAGCTCCTACAATGAGCAGTTCTTC
CASQGPGSSYNEQFF
>TRBJ2-1|.|.|TRBV2
TGTGCCAGCAGTGGAGTCGTTTCCTACAATGAGCAGTTCTTC
CASSGVVSYNEQFF
>TRBJ2-1|.|.|TRBV18
TGTGCCAGCTCACCAGGAGCCTACAATGAGCAGTTCTTC
CASSPGAYNEQFF
>TRBJ1-5|.|.|TRBV4-1
TGCGCCAGCAGCCCCCGAATGTGGCAGGGAGGGGATCAGCCCCAGCATTTT
CASSPRMWQGGDQPQHF
>TRBJ2-7|.|.|TRBV9
TGTGCCAGCAGCGTAGGGGCCCAGAGTAGCGAGCAGTACTTC
CASSVGAQSSEQYF
>TRBJ1-2|.|.|TRBV10-1
TGCGCCAGCAGTGAGTCTGCACAAACTAACTATGGCTACACCTTC
CASSESAQTNYGYTF